These 9 T cell receptor beta chains were all obtained from the same sample, sequenced in a study of blood T cells in healthy people across ages (dated by TCRdb to the mid-2010s). Library preparation used 5' RACE. The sequencing machine was an Illumina HiSeq 2500. A second roughly 6 to 11 cycle PCR used a sample-barcoded 5' primer and a J-beta primer mix. TCRdb redid the processing of the public reads, applying fastp at Q25 and MiXCR, and retained in-frame beta chains. Each CDR3 protein gets just one entry, which takes the most common genes and DNA from the rows behind it. In this sample the table shows more than 900,000 distinct CDR3 sequences, approximately 25% of which occur a single time. The ten largest clones take up less than 0.85% of the sample. The sample was also reused in another study, on T cells of mothers and their children.

The sample consisted of blood. The receptors were gathered from a girl aged 2 to 10 in good health.

This rearrangement joins TRBV19 to TRBJ1-5, with D unresolved. The CDR3 has 15 amino acids. The germline V and J ends were trimmed by 9 bases and 3 bases, with 18 bases remaining between them. Germline CDR1 and CDR2: LNHDA and SQIVND (reference sequence). The CDR3, as DNA: TGTGCCAGCTCCGAGGCAGGCATTGTCAATCAGCCCCAGCATTTT. This translates into CASSEAGIVNQPQHF. The full variable domain, rest sourced from reference TRBV19 and TRBJ1-5, is DGGITQSPKYLFRKEGQNVTLSCEQNLNHDAMYWYRQDPGQGLRLIYYSQIVNDFQKGDIAEGYSVSREKKESFPLTVTSAQKNPTAFYLCASSEAGIVNQPQHFGDGTRLSIL.

J is TRBJ2-3 and V is TRBV12-3 or TRBV12-4; 9 nucleotides align to TRBD1. There are 15 residues in the CDR3. With V trimmed by 4 bases and J by 0 bases, 2 bases remained unmatched. The CDR3 DNA is TGTGCCAGCAGTTGGGGGACAGGGAGCACAGATACGCAGTATTTT. Translation gives CASSWGTGSTDTQYF.

This clonotype has only a few counts. The rearrangement links TRBV7-9 to TRBJ2-3, with D possibly being TRBD2 (5 bases). In germline, CDR1 is SEHNR, CDR2 FQNEAQ (reference sequence). CDR3 length equals 14 residues. V lost 4 bases and J 3 bases, leaving 11 bases between the germline ends. The CDR3 is CASSSEVQTDTQYF. The CDR3 DNA reads TGTGCCAGCAGCTCGGAGGTTCAGACAGATACGCAGTATTTT.

This clonotype was found a few times. This sequence joins TRBV7-8 and TRBJ2-5, with D perhaps matching TRBD2 (5 bases). The germline V gene has CDR1 SGHVS and CDR2 FQNEAQ. Trimming took 2 bases from V and 1 from J, leaving 11 bases between them. The CDR3 has 15 residues. CDR3 sequence (DNA): TGTGCCAGCAGCTTAAGGAGGTCGATCCAAGAGACCCAGTACTTC. Protein sequence: CASSLRRSIQETQYF.

This rearrangement joins TRBV24-1 to TRBJ2-5; D is tentatively TRBD1 or TRBD2 (5 bases each). The J call may not be correct, given that the DNA end is closer to TRBJ2-1. The CDR3 covers 13 residues. Germline loops: CDR1 KGHDR, CDR2 SFDVKD. The CDR3 DNA is TGTGCCACCAGTGAGGGACGCCACAATGAGCAGTTCTTC. Amino acids: CATSEGRHNEQFF.

V usage is TRBV7-9 and J usage is TRBJ2-7; the match to TRBD1 covers 9 bases. The CDR3 extends over 15 amino acids. The germline CDR1 and CDR2 sequences are SEHNR and FQNEAQ (reference sequence). The ends lost 2 bases at V and 7 bases at J; junction bases unmatched: 9. The CDR3 spells CASSLSTGGQEEQYF. The DNA for the CDR3 is TGTGCCAGCAGCTTATCCACAGGGGGCCAGGAGGAGCAGTACTTC.

V is TRBV7-6 and J is TRBJ2-1, with 9 bases matching TRBD1. V lost 4 bases, J lost 7 bases, and 11 bases stayed unmatched. Germline V gives CDR1 SGHVS, CDR2 FNYEAQ. This CDR3 is built from 16 residues. CDR3 sequence (DNA): TGTGCCAGCAGCTCTTACAGGGGGCGGGTCGGTAATGAGCAGTTCTTC. It yields the protein CASSSYRGRVGNEQFF.

This chain connects TRBV29-1 to TRBJ1-3, with D unresolved. Germline loops: CDR1 SQVTM, CDR2 ANQGSEA. Trimming stripped 6 bases from V and 0 bases from J, with 9 bases between. The CDR3 runs to 13 residues. This CDR3 reads CSVNAASGNTIYF. The CDR3 region has the DNA TGCAGCGTCAACGCGGCCTCTGGAAACACCATATATTTT.

In its sample, this clonotype was seen a few times. V is TRBV29-1 and J is TRBJ2-1, with TRBD1 matching 11 bases. V shed 2 bases and J 6 bases; nucleotides not matched to a gene: 12. The germline V gene encodes CDR1 SQVTM and CDR2 ANQGSEA. This CDR3 comprises 17 residues. The CDR3 bases are TGCAGCGTTGAAAAAAAATGGGACAGGGGGGGACCCAATGAGCAGTTCTTC. This gives the protein CSVEKKWDRGGPNEQFF.